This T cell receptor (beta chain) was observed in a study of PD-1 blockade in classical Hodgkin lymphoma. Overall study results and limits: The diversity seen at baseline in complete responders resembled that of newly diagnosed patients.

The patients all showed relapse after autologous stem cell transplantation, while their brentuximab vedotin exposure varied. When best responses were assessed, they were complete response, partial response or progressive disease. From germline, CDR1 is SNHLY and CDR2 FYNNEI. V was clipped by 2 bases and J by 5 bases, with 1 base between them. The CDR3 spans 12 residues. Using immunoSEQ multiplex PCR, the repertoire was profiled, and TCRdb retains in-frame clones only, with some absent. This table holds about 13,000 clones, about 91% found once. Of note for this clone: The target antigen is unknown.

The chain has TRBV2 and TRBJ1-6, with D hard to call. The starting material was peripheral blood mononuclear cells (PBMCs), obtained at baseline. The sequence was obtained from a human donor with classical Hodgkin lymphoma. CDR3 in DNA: TGTGCCAGCAGTGAAAATAATTCACCCCTCCACTTT. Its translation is CASSENNSPLHF.